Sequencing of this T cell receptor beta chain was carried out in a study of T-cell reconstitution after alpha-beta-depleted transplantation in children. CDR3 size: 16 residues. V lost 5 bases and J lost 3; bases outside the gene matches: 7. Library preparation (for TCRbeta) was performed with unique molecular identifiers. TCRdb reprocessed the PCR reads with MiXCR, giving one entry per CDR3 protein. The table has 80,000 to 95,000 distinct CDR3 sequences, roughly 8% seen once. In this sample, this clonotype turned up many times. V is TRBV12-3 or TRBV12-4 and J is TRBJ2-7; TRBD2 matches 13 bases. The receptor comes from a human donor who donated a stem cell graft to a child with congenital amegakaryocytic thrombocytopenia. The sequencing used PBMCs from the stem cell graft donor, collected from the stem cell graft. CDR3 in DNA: TGTGCCAGCAGTGGGGGGACTAGCGGGATTGACTACGAGCAGTACTTC. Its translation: CASSGGTSGIDYEQYF.